This entry lists 17 T cell receptor beta chains sequenced from one sample in a study of blood T cell repertoires in COVID-19. Using immunoSEQ multiplex PCR, the repertoire was profiled, and TCRdb retains in-frame clones only, with some absent. The data show a few hundred thousand clones, 90% seen once. Sequencing was carried out using PBMCs or T cells enriched from blood (not recorded which). These receptors all come from a man younger than 35 who had recovered from COVID-19.

This clone was observed many times. The chain is built from TRBV6-4 and TRBJ2-2; possible D gene TRBD2, 5 bases. The CDR3 sequence is 14 residues long. Germline assignment: CDR1 MRHNA and CDR2 SNTAGT. V lost 0 bases and J 6 bases, leaving 8 bases between the germline ends. The CDR3, as DNA: TGTGCCAGCAGTGACTCGAGAGGGTCCGGGGAGCTGTTTTTT. As protein: CASSDSRGSGELFF.

This rearrangement joins TRBV5-6 to TRBJ1-2; D is perhaps TRBD1 (5 bases). This CDR3 is built from 15 residues. V lost 0 bases to trimming and J lost 3 bases, with 12 bases between them. Germline-derived CDR1 and CDR2 are SGHDT and YYEEEE. The CDR3 DNA is TGTGCCAGCAGCTTGGTTAGCAGGGCCTACTATGGCTACACCTTC. Its protein product is CASSLVSRAYYGYTF. Supplemented by reference TRBV5-6 and TRBJ1-2, the full variable domain reads DAGVTQSPTHLIKTRGQQVTLRCSPKSGHDTVSWYQQALGQGPQFIFQYYEEEERQRGNFPDRFSGHQFPNYSSELNVNALLLGDSALYLCASSLVSRAYYGYTFGSGTRLTVV.

V is TRBV3-1 (or the pseudogene TRBV3-2) and J is TRBJ1-6; D not certain. The CDR3 is 19 amino acids. V lost 4 bases, J lost 0 bases, and 19 bases lay in between. Germline V gene data show CDR1 as LGHDT and CDR2 as YNNKEL (reference sequence). CDR3 residues: CASSPGSPGSISYNSPLHF. CDR3 sequence (DNA): TGTGCCAGCAGCCCCGGGAGTCCGGGATCCATCTCCTATAATTCACCCCTCCACTTT.

The V and J genes are TRBV7-3 and TRBJ2-7, with 7 bases lining up with TRBD1. Germline trimming cut 5 bases from V and 0 bases from J; bases unmatched to any gene: 4. Germline values: CDR1 SGHTA, CDR2 FQGTGA. This CDR3 contains 14 residues. The CDR3 coding sequence is TGTGCCAGCAGCCCGACAGGGAGCTCCTACGAGCAGTACTTC. Translating gives CASSPTGSSYEQYF.

In DNA, the CDR3 is TGTGCCAGCAGTGAATTACAGGGGGCCGCCTCACCCCTCCACTTT. This translates into CASSELQGAASPLHF. The genes are TRBV25-1 and TRBJ1-6; TRBD1 matches at 9 bases. The length of the CDR3 is 15 residues. V trimming: 1 base; J trimming: 10 bases; junction bases outside the gene matches: 5. Looked up from germline, CDR1 is MGHDK and CDR2 is SYGVNS.

The chain has TRBV9 and TRBJ2-2; 8 bases line up with TRBD1. This CDR3 is built from 16 residues. The junction had 7 bases not matched to a gene; V was cut back by 3 bases and J by 3 bases. Germline V gives CDR1 SGDLS, CDR2 YYNGEE. The CDR3 DNA reads TGTGCCAGCAGCGAGTCGGGACAGGCGTACACCGGGGAGCTGTTTTTT. Translated: CASSESGQAYTGELFF.

V and J are TRBV5-4 and TRBJ1-4; D might be TRBD1 (5 bases). The CDR3 extends over 15 amino acids. Germline-derived CDR1 and CDR2 are SGHNT and YYREEE (reference sequence). Trimming cost V 4 bases and J 5 bases, with 15 bases left between them. The CDR3 coding sequence is TGTGCCAGCAGCAGAGGGTCGGGGGAAAATGAAAAACTGTTTTTT. The encoded protein is CASSRGSGENEKLFF.

On this clone itself: Other nucleotide sequences in the sample specify the same CDR3. The chain couples TRBV7-9 to TRBJ1-2; weak D call: TRBD1 (5 bases). Germline V gene lookup returns CDR1 SEHNR and CDR2 FQNEAQ (reference sequence). CDR3 length: 13 residues. The V end lost 1 base, the J end lost 7 bases, and 10 bases lay between the germline ends. The CDR3 sequence: CASSLGQGFGYTF. The CDR3 DNA reads as TGTGCCAGCAGCTTAGGTCAGGGCTTTGGCTACACCTTC.

V is TRBV6-1 and J is TRBJ2-1; weak D call: TRBD1 (5 bases). Germline lookup yields CDR1 MNHNS and CDR2 SASEGT. V was clipped by 1 base and J by 6 bases, with 13 bases between them. The CDR3 sequence is 15 residues long. CDR3 sequence: CASSEDRIGANEQFF. DNA of the CDR3: TGTGCCAGCAGTGAAGACAGGATAGGGGCCAATGAGCAGTTCTTC.

V is TRBV11-2 and J is TRBJ2-7, with TRBD2 as a possible D gene (6 bases). From germline, CDR1 is SGHAT and CDR2 FQNNGV. This CDR3 spans 15 amino acids. The V gene lost 5 bases and the J gene lost 3 bases, with 17 bases spanning the gap. The CDR3 protein is CASSPRTGVLYEQYF. CDR3 DNA sequence: TGTGCCAGCAGCCCCCGGACGGGAGTACTCTACGAGCAGTACTTC. Full variable domain (rest looked up from reference TRBV11-2 and TRBJ2-7): EAGVAQSPRYKIIEKRQSVAFWCNPISGHATLYWYQQILGQGPKLLIQFQNNGVVDDSQLPKDRFSAERLKGVDSTLKIQPAKLEDSAVYLCASSPRTGVLYEQYFGPGTRLTVT.

The gene calls are TRBV2 and TRBJ2-3, with 12 bases fitting TRBD2. This CDR3 has 15 residues. The germline gives CDR1 SNHLY, CDR2 FYNNEI. V trimming: 6 bases; J trimming: 4 bases; junction bases outside the gene matches: 5. Here the CDR3 reads CASRRLAGVADTQYF. The CDR3 DNA is TGTGCCAGCAGACGACTAGCGGGAGTCGCAGATACGCAGTATTTT. The full variable domain, completed using reference TRBV2 and TRBJ2-3, is EPEVTQTPSHQVTQMGQEVILRCVPISNHLYFYWYRQILGQKVEFLVSFYNNEISEKSEIFDDQFSVERPDGSNFTLKIRSTKLEDSAMYFCASRRLAGVADTQYFGPGTRLTVL.

This clone was seen a single time. The chain combines TRBV4-1 with TRBJ2-6; the match to TRBD1 covers 7 bases. V shed 6 bases and J 0 bases; nucleotides not matched to a gene: 8. The CDR3 covers 17 residues. Germline values: CDR1 MGHRA, CDR2 YSYEKL. The CDR3 nucleotides are TGCGCCAGCAGTCCCGGGACAGCAGACTCTGGGGCCAACGTCCTGACTTTC. Translating gives CASSPGTADSGANVLTF.

The chain is built from TRBV2 and TRBJ1-5; 8 bases align to TRBD1. The V gene end was trimmed by 5 bases and the J gene end by 4 bases; junction bases not matched to a gene: 4. The CDR3 is 14 residues long. Germline V gives CDR1 SNHLY, CDR2 FYNNEI. Here the CDR3 DNA reads TGTGCCAGCAGTCGACAGGGGCCTAATCAGCCCCAGCATTTT. Translated, it gives CASSRQGPNQPQHF.

The chain joins TRBV19 to TRBJ1-2; D not certain. This CDR3 is 14 amino acids long. The germline V gene has CDR1 LNHDA and CDR2 SQIVND (reference sequence). V lost 6 bases and J lost 0, with 11 bases in between. This CDR3 reads CASSTQAANYGYTF. CDR3 nucleotide sequence: TGTGCCAGTAGCACACAAGCGGCTAACTATGGCTACACCTTC.

The chain employs TRBV13 and TRBJ2-1; tentative D call: TRBD1 (6 bases). The germline V gene has CDR1 PRHDT and CDR2 FYEKMQ (reference sequence). V was clipped by 6 bases and J by 3 bases, with 15 bases between them. This CDR3 is 15 amino acids long. CDR3 nucleotide sequence: TGTGCCAGCAGACCAGGGACATCGGTCTACAATGAGCAGTTCTTC. Translating it yields CASRPGTSVYNEQFF.

The chain carries TRBV6-5 and TRBJ2-2, with D hard to call. This CDR3 region has 15 residues. Trimming shortened V by 4 bases and J by 2 bases, and 11 bases separated the two germline ends. In germline, CDR1 is MNHEY, CDR2 SVGAGI. The CDR3 is CASSLRPSNTGELFF. For the CDR3, the DNA is TGTGCCAGCAGTTTGAGGCCTTCAAACACCGGGGAGCTGTTTTTT.

This clone was counted at least ten times. The J gene is TRBJ2-2, the V gene TRBV7-8; D possibly corresponds to TRBD1 (6 bases). Germline-derived CDR1 and CDR2 are SGHVS and FQNEAQ. Trimming removed 5 bases at V and 6 bases at J, with 19 bases between. The CDR3 sequence is 16 residues long. CDR3 DNA sequence: TGTGCCAGCAGCCTCTCAGATACAGGGAAGGCCGGGGAGCTGTTTTTT. Protein sequence: CASSLSDTGKAGELFF. The full variable domain, completed using reference TRBV7-8 and TRBJ2-2, is GAGVSQSPRYKVAKRGQDVALRCDPISGHVSLFWYQQALGQGPEFLTYFQNEAQLDKSGLPSDRFFAERPEGSVSTLKIQRTQQEDSAVYLCASSLSDTGKAGELFFGEGSRLTVL.